Following are 12 T cell receptor beta chains from one sample sequenced in a study of CD8+ T cells in alopecia areata (dated by TCRdb to about 2018). The time point label on this specimen signifies: baseline before oral tofacitinib. Libraries were constructed by the immunoSEQ multiplex PCR assay. RNA was extracted from all samples and reverse transcribed into cDNA as template for TCR sequencing. The table was pulled from immuneACCESS by TCRdb, which kept in-frame rearrangements only. Such tables lose some clones; where checked, under half of the loss comes from unresolved V genes, and the rest has no known cause. Recorded for this sample are roughly 250,000 clones; around two thirds of them occurred a single time. Approximately 1.2% of the sample belongs to the ten largest clones. Sequencing used CD4+ T cells sorted from blood, obtained at week 0. All receptors come from a human donor with alopecia areata.

V and J are TRBV5-1 and TRBJ1-5; a possible D gene is TRBD1 (5 bases). Germline V lookup: CDR1 SGHRS, CDR2 YFSETQ. The V end lost 1 base, the J end lost 0 bases, and 14 bases lay between the germline ends. This CDR3 region has 17 residues. The CDR3 is CASSLTLGDYSNQPQHF. The CDR3 region has the DNA TGCGCCAGCAGCTTGACACTAGGGGATTATAGCAATCAGCCCCAGCATTTT. Filled out from reference TRBV5-1 and TRBJ1-5, the complete variable domain reads KAGVTQTPRYLIKTRGQQVTLSCSPISGHRSVSWYQQTPGQGLQFLFEYFSETQRNKGNFPGRFSGRQFSNSRSEMNVSTLELGDSALYLCASSLTLGDYSNQPQHFGDGTRLSIL.

The chain has TRBV5-1 and TRBJ2-5, with D perhaps TRBD1 (5 bases). V was cut by 1 base and J by 5 bases, with 9 bases left in between. The CDR3 is 13 amino acids. Germline V lookup: CDR1 SGHRS, CDR2 YFSETQ. CDR3 in DNA: TGCGCCAGCAGCTTGAAGGGGCCGGAGACCCAGTACTTC. Its translation: CASSLKGPETQYF.

The CDR3 DNA is TGCGCCAGCAGCTTGGAAAGGGGGGAAGAGACCCAGTACTTC. Translated, it gives CASSLERGEETQYF. This rearrangement joins TRBV5-1 to TRBJ2-5, with D perhaps being TRBD1 or TRBD2 (6 bases each). CDR1 and CDR2 (germline): SGHRS, YFSETQ. This CDR3 region has 14 residues. Trimming pared 0 bases from V and 3 bases from J, leaving 9 bases between.

The J gene is TRBJ2-5, the V gene TRBV4-2; 12 nucleotides match TRBD2. This CDR3 spans 16 amino acids. Unmatched junction bases numbered 2, after V lost 0 bases and J lost 3 bases. Germline lookup yields CDR1 LGHNA and CDR2 YNFKEQ. In DNA form, the CDR3 reads TGTGCCAGCAGCCAAGAGTGGACTAGCGGGGAAGAGACCCAGTACTTC. Translated: CASSQEWTSGEETQYF.

The chain links TRBV10-3 to TRBJ2-4, with D unresolved. CDR1 is ENHRY and CDR2 is SYGVKD in the germline V gene. V lost 3 bases, J lost 0 bases, and 15 bases lay in between. CDR3 length: 17 amino acids. DNA for the CDR3: TGTGCCATCAGTGAAACAGAGATCCTTATAGCCAAAAACATTCAGTACTTC. Its protein product is CAISETEILIAKNIQYF.

The CDR3 DNA follows: TGTGCCTGCTCAGGGCGGAGCAGCTCCTACAATGAGCAGTTCTTC. It yields the protein CACSGRSSSYNEQFF. This sequence joins TRBV30 and TRBJ2-1; TRBD1 is a possible D gene (5 bases). Germline values: CDR1 GTSNPN, CDR2 SVGIG (reference sequence). This CDR3 has 15 amino acids. The V end lost 6 bases, the J end lost 0 bases, and 15 bases lay between the germline ends.

The CDR3 nucleotides read TGTGCCAGCAGCTTAGGGCGGGGCACAGATACGCAGTATTTT. This encodes CASSLGRGTDTQYF. The chain joins TRBV11-2 to TRBJ2-3; a weak D match, TRBD2 (5 bases). This CDR3 comprises 14 residues. Between the trimmed V and J ends, which lost 1 base and 1 base, there was a span of 6 bases. CDR1 SGHAT and CDR2 FQNNGV come from the germline V gene.

This clone was counted between two and nine times. This chain joins TRBV29-1 and TRBJ2-3, with D unclear. CDR1 SQVTM and CDR2 ANQGSEA come from the germline V gene. With 5 bases removed from V and 0 bases from J, the gap between germline ends came to 9 bases. The CDR3 has 13 amino acids. The CDR3 nucleotides read TGCAGCGTTACCGTGGTCAGCACAGATACGCAGTATTTT. Protein sequence: CSVTVVSTDTQYF.

V usage is TRBV7-2 and J usage is TRBJ1-1, with D possibly matching TRBD1 (5 bases). Germline CDR1 and CDR2: SGHTA and FQGNSA. The CDR3 length is 13 residues. V lost 1 base and J lost 4, with 7 bases in between. CDR3 protein: CASSLGGGTEAFF. The CDR3 region has the DNA TGTGCCAGCAGCTTAGGCGGGGGCACTGAAGCTTTCTTT. The variable domain in full, with the rest retrieved from reference TRBV7-2 and TRBJ1-1, is GAGVSQSPSNKVTEKGKDVELRCDPISGHTALYWYRQSLGQGLEFLIYFQGNSAPDKSGLPSDRFSAERTGGSVSTLTIQRTQQEDSAVYLCASSLGGGTEAFFGQGTRLTVV.

This clone was counted only a few times. V gene TRBV6-5 combines with J gene TRBJ2-7, with D unclear. In germline, CDR1 is MNHEY, CDR2 SVGAGI. Trimming left V 0 bases short and J 6 bases short, with 12 bases between. The CDR3 sequence is 14 residues long. In nucleotides, the CDR3 is TGTGCCAGCAGTTACTCAGGTCCCGTAAGCGAGCAGTACTTC. This codes for CASSYSGPVSEQYF.

V and J are TRBV5-1 and TRBJ2-3, with D tentatively TRBD2 (6 bases). Trimming shortened V by 4 bases and J by 5 bases, and 14 bases separated the two germline ends. This CDR3 is built from 14 residues. Germline V CDR1 and CDR2: SGHRS, YFSETQ. The DNA of the CDR3 is TGCGCCAGCAGCCGTCAATCCGGGGGAGATACGCAGTATTTT. Residues: CASSRQSGGDTQYF.

V is TRBV6-5 and J is TRBJ1-3; TRBD1 is a possible D gene (6 bases). CDR1 MNHEY and CDR2 SVGAGI come from the germline V gene. CDR3 length: 14 residues. Deletions cut 7 bases from V and 2 bases from J, with 12 bases between. The CDR3 here is CASTQTGAGNTIYF. The CDR3 DNA is TGTGCCAGCACTCAGACAGGCGCTGGAAACACCATATATTTT.